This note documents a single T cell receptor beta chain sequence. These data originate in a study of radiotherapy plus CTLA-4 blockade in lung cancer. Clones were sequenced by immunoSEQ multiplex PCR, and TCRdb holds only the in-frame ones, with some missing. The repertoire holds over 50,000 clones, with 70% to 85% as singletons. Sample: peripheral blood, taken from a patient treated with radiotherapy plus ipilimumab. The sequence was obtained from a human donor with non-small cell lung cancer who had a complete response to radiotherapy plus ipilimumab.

The CDR3 DNA reads TGTGCCTGGAGTGGTATGAGCTTGTCTAGCGGGGGGGATAATACGCAGTATTTT. This encodes CAWSGMSLSSGGDNTQYF. The chain couples TRBV30 to TRBJ2-3, with TRBD2 matching 12 bases. CDR3 length equals 18 residues. The J segment lost 7 bases and the V segment lost 1 base, leaving 15 bases of the junction unmatched. From germline, CDR1 is GTSNPN and CDR2 SVGIG (reference sequence).